This T cell receptor (beta chain) was captured by sequencing in a study of T cells in localized non-small cell lung cancer (dated by TCRdb to 2020 to 2022). With respect to the entire study: The study analyzed T cell repertoires of approximately 240 early-stage NSCLC patients, comparing tumors and uninvolved tumor-adjacent lungs. All 240 or so NSCLC patients in the cohort were treatment-naive and had localized lung tumors that were resected. The mean age of the NSCLC patients was roughly 70 years, with 120 to 150 men and around 100 women.

Notes on this clone: Its antigen is unknown. No base quality information exists; no much larger clone differs at one position.

At diagnosis, tumor, uninvolved tumor-adjacent lung and peripheral blood were collected and then preserved as a mix of FFPE and fresh-frozen material. For TCR repertoire profiling, the blood samples were analyzed as peripheral blood mononuclear cells. Beyond this particular receptor, the publication reports: Longer overall survival was associated with higher blood T cell density, whereas shorter survival was associated with higher adjacent-lung clonality. Because the study design was exploratory, TCR variables were selected using unadjusted p-values without false-discovery rate correction. Uninvolved tumor-adjacent lung showed the highest T cell clonality, higher than tumor, which suggests more focused antigenic responses in the adjacent lung. Because multi-region tumor sequencing was not performed, intratumor heterogeneity could not be ruled out. A median of 57 of the top 100 tumor clones were detected in paired uninvolved adjacent lung, and 25 to 35 of these tumor clones were also found among the top 100 clones of the paired uninvolved adjacent lung.

The immunoSEQ Assay was used to sequence TCR beta CDR3 regions from DNA. Regarding the original processing steps: T cell density was computed as TCR beta template counts normalized to usable DNA estimated by amplifying housekeeping genes. The preseqR package was used to estimate richness by extrapolating to 400,000 templates for PBMC samples and to 120,000 templates for tissue samples. Clonality was calculated as one minus Pielou's evenness. Tissue-enriched TCRs were identified through differential abundance testing performed on productive amino-acid clonotypes, with a minimum total count of 5 and an alpha of 0.1. The Jaccard Index and the Morisita Overlap Index were used to measure repertoire overlap between compartments. GLIPH grouped TCR beta CDR3s together with public tetramer-defined viral CDR3s, and a viral motif had to include at least three viral sequences and also show V-gene enrichment. The clones in this table, taken by TCRdb from immuneACCESS, are in-frame only. Not every clone is retained; where verified, under half of the shortfall comes from an unresolved V gene, and the cause of the rest is unknown. The DNA gave D and trimming, while V, J and clone size come from that table. This sample comprises 40,000 to 65,000 clones, around four fifths of them detected only once. Of the sample, 17% is held by the ten largest clones.

The CDR3 holds 14 amino acids from the cysteine to the phenylalanine. Only CDR3 DNA is held: 42 bases, read in frame from base 1. The germline V gene yields SGDLS for CDR1 and YYNGEE for CDR2. V loses 2 bases of germline sequence and J loses 7 bases, and the interval between the two ends is 16 bases. This specimen consisted of peripheral blood mononuclear cells, obtained before any cancer treatment. This receptor chain uses TRBV9 and TRBJ2-7; the D gene is perhaps TRBD1 or TRBD2, each of them matching over 5 bases. This clonotype was obtained from a man aged 40-75 years with stage III lung adenocarcinoma. The nucleotide sequence reads TGTGCCAGCAGCGTCGGGACGGTCGTCGGGGAGCAGTACTTC. Translated, this is CASSVGTVVGEQYF.